Below are 20 T cell receptor beta chains sequenced from a single sample in a study of post-analysis software for immune sequencing data. Study results and limitations: Controls had lower frequencies than patients of 4 or 5 TRBV segments, which included TRBV5-6, TRBV5-1 and TRBV20-1.

These receptors are not linked to any known antigen. TCR beta cDNA libraries had unique molecular identifiers. TCRdb redid the calling of the PCR reads with MiXCR, one entry per CDR3 protein. The sample has 750,000 to 950,000 distinct CDR3 sequences, 46% seen once. Sequencing was performed on blood. Source of these receptors: a girl between 5 and 17 years old with multiple sclerosis.

The chain is built from TRBV6-6 and TRBJ2-5, with D tentatively TRBD1 or TRBD2 (6 bases each). Trimming pared 3 bases from V and 5 bases from J, leaving 13 bases between. This CDR3 has 14 residues. Germline-derived CDR1 and CDR2 are MNHNY and SVGAGI (reference sequence). This chain's CDR3 is CASSYPRGPETQYF. The CDR3 DNA follows: TGTGCCAGCAGTTATCCCCGGGGGCCCGAGACCCAGTACTTC.

The table lists this clonotype with a few counts. The chain is built from TRBV20-1 and TRBJ2-3; 11 bases are a match to TRBD2. Trimming at V came to 5 bases and at J to 2 bases, leaving 3 bases not matched to a gene. The CDR3 runs 14 residues. CDR1 DFQATT and CDR2 SNEGSKA come from the germline V gene (reference sequence). As DNA, the CDR3 is TGCAGTGCTGGGACTAGCGGATTCACAGATACGCAGTATTTT. Its protein product is CSAGTSGFTDTQYF.

J is TRBJ2-7 and V is TRBV6-2 or TRBV6-3; TRBD2 matches at 7 bases. V lost 2 bases to trimming and J lost 5 bases; unmatched junction nucleotides: 12. CDR1 and CDR2 (germline): MNHEY, SVGEGT. The length of the CDR3 is 16 residues. The CDR3, as DNA: TGTGCCAGCAGTTACACGTTCGAACGACGGGGGGACGAGCAGTACTTC. Amino acid sequence: CASSYTFERRGDEQYF.

This sequence joins TRBV20-1 and TRBJ2-1; a possible D gene is TRBD2 (5 bases). V lost 1 base and J lost 1, with 11 bases in between. Germline values: CDR1 DFQATT, CDR2 SNEGSKA (reference sequence). This CDR3 comprises 15 residues. CDR3 nucleotides: TGCAGTGCTAGAGCGCGGAGGCGGTCCTACAATGAGCAGTTCTTC. Amino acid sequence: CSARARRRSYNEQFF.

CDR3 coding DNA: TGTGCCAGCAGCTCATCAGGACTAGCTAACTATGGCTACACCTTC. As protein: CASSSSGLANYGYTF. The rearrangement uses TRBV7-9 and TRBJ1-2; D ambiguous. The V and J ends lost 4 bases and 0 bases respectively, with 12 bases between them. Germline CDR1 reads SEHNR; CDR2 reads FQNEAQ (reference sequence). The CDR3 spans 15 residues.

The gene calls are TRBV5-5 and TRBJ2-7, with 7 bases matching TRBD1. The V and J ends lost 4 bases and 2 bases, in that order; junction bases with no gene match: 6. The V gene's germline CDR1 is SGHKS and CDR2 YYEKEE (reference sequence). CDR3 size: 14 residues. CDR3 in amino acids: CASSPDRPPYEQYF. The DNA for the CDR3 is TGTGCCAGCAGCCCGGACAGGCCTCCCTACGAGCAGTACTTC.

V gene TRBV24-1 combines with J gene TRBJ2-1, with D perhaps TRBD1 (6 bases). CDR3 length: 15 residues. CDR1 is KGHDR, CDR2 SFDVKD, per germline. V was cut by 5 bases and J by 4 bases, with 14 bases left in between. CDR3 sequence (DNA): TGTGCCACCAGTGTCAAGGGACAACTTTACAATGAGCAGTTCTTC. Amino acid sequence: CATSVKGQLYNEQFF.

Remarks on this clonotype: A read error may account for a junction end that differs from germline. V is TRBV3-1 and J is TRBJ1-4; no reliable D call. This CDR3 has 16 amino acids. Germline V CDR1 and CDR2: LGHDT, YNNKEL (reference sequence). In nucleotides, the CDR3 is TGTACCAGCAGCCAAGGGCAGTTTGCAACTAATGAAAAACTGTTTTTT. Translating it yields CTSSQGQFATNEKLFF. The complete variable domain, with remaining parts taken from reference TRBV3-1 and TRBJ1-4, reads DTAVSQTPKYLVTQMGNDKSIKCEQNLGHDTMYWYKQDSKKFLKIMFSYNNKELIINETVPNRFSPKSPDKAHLNLHINSLELGDSAVYFCTSSQGQFATNEKLFFGSGTQLSVL.

The J gene is TRBJ2-3, the V gene TRBV7-3, with TRBD1 matching over 7 bases. V lost 5 bases to trimming and J lost 2 bases; unmatched junction nucleotides: 7. Germline CDR1 and CDR2: SGHTA and FQGTGA. The CDR3 spans 15 residues. The CDR3, as DNA: TGTGCCAGCAGCCTACAGGGGTTCCTCACAGATACGCAGTATTTT. Protein product: CASSLQGFLTDTQYF.

The J gene is TRBJ2-7, the V gene TRBV4-3; no clear D gene. The germline V gene has CDR1 LGHNA and CDR2 YSLEER. Between the trimmed V and J ends, which lost 0 bases and 4 bases, there was a span of 25 bases. There are 19 residues in the CDR3. The CDR3 DNA reads as TGCGCCAGCAGCCAAGATTCGTCGGTGGGTACAGTGGTTGGGTACGAGCAGTACTTC. The encoded protein is CASSQDSSVGTVVGYEQYF.

The genes are TRBV20-1 and TRBJ2-5; no clear D gene. The CDR3 contains 16 residues. V dropped 0 bases and J dropped 2 bases, with 16 bases sitting between them. CDR1 and CDR2 (germline): DFQATT, SNEGSKA (reference sequence). The CDR3 DNA reads as TGCAGTGCTAGAGAGGATGGAAGGGCCTCACAAGAGACCCAGTACTTC. Translated: CSAREDGRASQETQYF.

The chain recombines TRBV6-1 with TRBJ2-7, with D possibly TRBD1 on 6 matching bases. Between the trimmed V and J ends, which lost 0 bases and 3 bases, there was a span of 9 bases. The CDR3 has 14 amino acids. The germline CDR1 and CDR2 sequences are MNHNS and SASEGT. The CDR3 protein is CASSEAGRGYEQYF. The CDR3 DNA sequence: TGTGCCAGCAGTGAAGCGGGCAGGGGCTACGAGCAGTACTTC.

The chain is built from TRBV5-1 and TRBJ1-1; D is ambiguous. Per germline, CDR1 SGHRS and CDR2 YFSETQ. The germline V and J ends were trimmed by 2 bases and 4 bases, with 12 bases remaining between them. This CDR3 spans 14 amino acids. The CDR3 bases are TGCGCCAGCAGCTTACTCGTCGGGGTCACTGAAGCTTTCTTT. This sequence encodes CASSLLVGVTEAFF.

CDR3 sequence reads: CAISEGLAGGRHNEQFF. The CDR3 nucleotides read TGTGCCATCAGTGAGGGACTAGCGGGAGGTCGCCACAATGAGCAGTTCTTC. The rearrangement links TRBV10-3 to TRBJ2-1, with TRBD2 identical over 14 bases. Germline loops: CDR1 ENHRY, CDR2 SYGVKD. Trimming removed 2 bases from V and 5 bases from J; junction bases left unmatched: 5. This CDR3 has 17 amino acids.

This sequence joins TRBV7-9 and TRBJ2-4, with 8 bases aligning to TRBD2. The CDR3 has 16 amino acids. V gave up 5 bases and J gave up 1 base; unmatched junction bases: 7. Germline V lookup: CDR1 SEHNR, CDR2 FQNEAQ (reference sequence). The CDR3 DNA reads TGTGCCAGCAGCCTGGCCGGGGGGGCGGCCAAAAACATTCAGTACTTC. Translated, it gives CASSLAGGAAKNIQYF.

V and J are TRBV7-2 and TRBJ2-7; TRBD2 matches at 13 bases. Trimming at V came to 1 base and at J to 2 bases, leaving 2 bases not matched to a gene. CDR1 SGHTA and CDR2 FQGNSA come from the germline V gene. There are 16 residues in the CDR3. The CDR3 loop is CASSLGTSGSPYEQYF. CDR3 DNA sequence: TGTGCCAGCAGCTTAGGGACTAGCGGGAGCCCCTACGAGCAGTACTTC.

This chain links TRBV6-5 with TRBJ1-1; a possible D gene is TRBD1 (5 bases). This CDR3 spans 17 amino acids. Germline CDR1 reads MNHEY; CDR2 reads SVGAGI. V was trimmed by 5 bases and J by 5 bases, leaving 24 bases between them. CDR3 in amino acids: CASSHGWEKVGQTEAFF. CDR3 DNA: TGTGCCAGCAGTCACGGGTGGGAAAAAGTGGGGCAGACTGAAGCTTTCTTT.

This clonotype was counted between two and nine times. The genes are TRBV7-2 and TRBJ2-1, with unresolved D. In germline, CDR1 is SGHTA, CDR2 FQGNSA. The CDR3 is made up of 14 amino acids. Deletions cut 5 bases from V and 10 bases from J, with 18 bases between. CDR3 region: CASSIGGSRGEQFF. DNA of the CDR3: TGTGCCAGCAGCATCGGTGGTAGCCGAGGAGAGCAGTTCTTC.

The rearrangement uses TRBV5-5 and TRBJ1-5, with 9 bases aligning to TRBD1. The CDR3 length is 16 residues. Germline V CDR1 and CDR2: SGHKS, YYEKEE (reference sequence). The J segment lost 6 bases and the V segment lost 2 bases, leaving 9 bases of the junction unmatched. The CDR3 loop is CASSLRDRDIGQPQHF. CDR3 in DNA: TGTGCCAGCAGCTTAAGGGACAGGGATATCGGTCAGCCCCAGCATTTT. The variable domain in full, with the rest retrieved from reference TRBV5-5 and TRBJ1-5, is DAGVTQSPTHLIKTRGQQVTLRCSPISGHKSVSWYQQVLGQGPQFIFQYYEKEERGRGNFPDRFSARQFPNYSSELNVNALLLGDSALYLCASSLRDRDIGQPQHFGDGTRLSIL.

This clonotype was observed a few times. V gene TRBV7-9 combines with J gene TRBJ2-1; D uncertain. This CDR3 region has 17 residues. Germline V CDR1 and CDR2: SEHNR, FQNEAQ (reference sequence). V lost 1 base, J lost 2 bases, and 15 bases lay in between. For the CDR3, the DNA is TGTGCCAGCAGCTTAGACGTAGGGCCAGGCGCCTACAATGAGCAGTTCTTC. It codes for CASSLDVGPGAYNEQFF.